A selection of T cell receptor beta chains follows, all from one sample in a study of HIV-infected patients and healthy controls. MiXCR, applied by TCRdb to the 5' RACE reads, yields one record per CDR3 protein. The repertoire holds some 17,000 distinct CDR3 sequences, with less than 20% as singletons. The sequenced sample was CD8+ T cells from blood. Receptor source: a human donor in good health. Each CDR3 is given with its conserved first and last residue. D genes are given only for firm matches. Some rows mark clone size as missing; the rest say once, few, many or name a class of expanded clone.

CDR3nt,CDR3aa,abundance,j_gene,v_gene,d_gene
TGTGCCAGCAGCTTGGCGCAGGGGGGGGAGTATGGCTACACCTTC,CASSLAQGGEYGYTF,.,TRBJ1-2,TRBV5-6,TRBD1
TGTGCCAGCAGCCAAGGGCTAGCGGCCGGGGAGCTGTTTTTT,CASSQGLAAGELFF,.,TRBJ2-2,TRBV14,TRBD2
TGCGCCAGCAGCCAAGCTAGAGTACAGCACTATGGCTACACCTTC,CASSQARVQHYGYTF,.,TRBJ1-2,TRBV4-3,.
TGCAGTGCTAGAGGGTTCAGCCCTGGGGCCAACGTCCTGACTTTC,CSARGFSPGANVLTF,.,TRBJ2-6,TRBV20-1,.
TGTGCCAGCAGCTTGGGACAGTCTGGGACTAGCCCAGTTCACGTGAGCTCCTACAATGAGCAGTTCTTC,CASSLGQSGTSPVHVSSYNEQFF,few,TRBJ2-1,TRBV6-2/TRBV6-3,TRBD2
TGTGCCAGCTCACCACCCGGGGTGGCTAACTATGGCTACACCTTC,CASSPPGVANYGYTF,many,TRBJ1-2,TRBV18,.
TGTGCCTGGAGAGGTTTAGGGAGGGTCCTGACTTTC,CAWRGLGRVLTF,few,TRBJ2-6,TRBV30,.
TGTGCCAGCAGTTACGGGGCAGGGGATGGGAAAGGCTACACCTTC,CASSYGAGDGKGYTF,few,TRBJ1-2,TRBV6-5,.
TGTGCCAGCAGCTTAGACGGAAGTATGTATCAGCCCCAGCATTTT,CASSLDGSMYQPQHF,.,TRBJ1-5,TRBV7-2,.
TGTGCCAGCAGCCGTGAGCGCCTAACCTACAATGAGCAGTTCTTC,CASSRERLTYNEQFF,.,TRBJ2-1,TRBV3-1,.
.,CASSVGTGANTEALF,once,TRBJ1-1,TRBV9,.
TGTGCCAGCAGGGGACTAGCGGGAGCCTCCCCCCCCGAGCAGTACTTC,CASRGLAGASPPEQYF,.,TRBJ2-7,TRBV2,TRBD2
TGTGCCAGCAGTTTAAGGAACACCGGGGAGCTGTTTTTT,CASSLRNTGELFF,.,TRBJ2-2,TRBV6-2/TRBV6-3,.
TGTGCCAGCAGTCCCCTCGAGAACACTGAAGCTTTCTTT,CASSPLENTEAFF,many,TRBJ1-1,TRBV28,.
TGTGCCAGCAGTGACCGACAGTTTGCAACTAATGAAAAACTGTTTTTT,CASSDRQFATNEKLFF,.,TRBJ1-4,TRBV2,.
TGTGCCAGCAGCTTAAAGGACGGGAGGGTGTATCCCAATGAGCAGTTCTTC,CASSLKDGRVYPNEQFF,.,TRBJ2-1,TRBV7-9,TRBD2
TGCAGTGCCGCACTAGCGGAACCTTACAATGAGCAGTTCTTC,CSAALAEPYNEQFF,many,TRBJ2-1,TRBV20-1,TRBD2
TGTGCCAGCAGCCCCCATAGCGGGACCTACAATGAGCAGTTCTTC,CASSPHSGTYNEQFF,many,TRBJ2-1,TRBV14,TRBD2
TGTGCCAGCAGCCAAGAACCCCCAGGGACTAATGAAAAACTGTTTTTT,CASSQEPPGTNEKLFF,few,TRBJ1-4,TRBV4-2,.
TGTGCCAGTAGTATTGGGCCGTTGGGTTACGACGAGCAGTACTTC,CASSIGPLGYDEQYF,many,TRBJ2-7,TRBV19,.